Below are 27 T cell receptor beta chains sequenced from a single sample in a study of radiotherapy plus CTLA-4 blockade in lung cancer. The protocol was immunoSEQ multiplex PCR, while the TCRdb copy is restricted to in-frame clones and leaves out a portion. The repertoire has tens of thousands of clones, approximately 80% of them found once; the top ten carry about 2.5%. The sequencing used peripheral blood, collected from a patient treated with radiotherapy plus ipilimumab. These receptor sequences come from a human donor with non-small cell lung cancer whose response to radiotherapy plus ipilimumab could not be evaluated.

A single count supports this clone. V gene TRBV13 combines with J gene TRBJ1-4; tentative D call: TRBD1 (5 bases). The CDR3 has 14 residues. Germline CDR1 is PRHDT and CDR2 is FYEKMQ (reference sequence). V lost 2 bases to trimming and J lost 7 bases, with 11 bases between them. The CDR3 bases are TGTGCCAGCAGCTTATTAGGGGCTGGTGAAAAACTGTTTTTT. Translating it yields CASSLLGAGEKLFF. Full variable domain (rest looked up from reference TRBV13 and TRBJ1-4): AAGVIQSPRHLIKEKRETATLKCYPIPRHDTVYWYQQGPGQDPQFLISFYEKMQSDKGSIPDRFSAQQFSDYHSELNMSSLELGDSALYFCASSLLGAGEKLFFGSGTQLSVL.

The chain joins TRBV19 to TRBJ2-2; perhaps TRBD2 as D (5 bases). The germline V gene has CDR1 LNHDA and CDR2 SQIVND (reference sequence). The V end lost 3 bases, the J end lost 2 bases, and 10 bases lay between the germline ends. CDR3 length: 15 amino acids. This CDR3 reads CASSMRGYNTGELFF. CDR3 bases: TGTGCCAGTAGTATGAGAGGGTATAACACCGGGGAGCTGTTTTTT.

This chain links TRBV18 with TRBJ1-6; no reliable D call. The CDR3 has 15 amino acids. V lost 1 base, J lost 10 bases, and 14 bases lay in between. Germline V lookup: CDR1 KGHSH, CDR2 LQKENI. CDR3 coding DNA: TGTGCCAGCTCACCACGAAGGTCAGACTACTCACCCCTCCACTTT. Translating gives CASSPRRSDYSPLHF.

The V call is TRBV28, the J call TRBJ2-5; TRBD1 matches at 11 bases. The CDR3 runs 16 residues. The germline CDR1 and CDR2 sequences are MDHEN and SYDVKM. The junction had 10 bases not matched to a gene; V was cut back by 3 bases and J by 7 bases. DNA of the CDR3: TGTGCCAGCAGTTTCCGAGGGACAGGGGGGTTAGGGACCCAGTACTTC. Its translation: CASSFRGTGGLGTQYF. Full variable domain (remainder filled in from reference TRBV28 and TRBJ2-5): DVKVTQSSRYLVKRTGEKVFLECVQDMDHENMFWYRQDPGLGLRLIYFSYDVKMKEKGDIPEGYSVSREKKERFSLILESASTNQTSMYLCASSFRGTGGLGTQYFGPGTRLLVL.

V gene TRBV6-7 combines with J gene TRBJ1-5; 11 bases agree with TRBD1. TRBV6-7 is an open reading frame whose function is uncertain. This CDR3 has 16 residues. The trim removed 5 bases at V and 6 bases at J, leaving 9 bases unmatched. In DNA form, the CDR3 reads TGTGCCAGCAGTAGCTCGGGACAGGGGGGAAGTCAGCCCCAGCATTTT. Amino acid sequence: CASSSSGQGGSQPQHF.

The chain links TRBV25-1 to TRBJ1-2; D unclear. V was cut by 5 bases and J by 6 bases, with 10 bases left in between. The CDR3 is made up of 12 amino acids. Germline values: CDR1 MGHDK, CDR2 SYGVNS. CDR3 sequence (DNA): TGTGCCAGCAGTCAAACTCGAAATGGCTACACCTTC. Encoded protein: CASSQTRNGYTF.

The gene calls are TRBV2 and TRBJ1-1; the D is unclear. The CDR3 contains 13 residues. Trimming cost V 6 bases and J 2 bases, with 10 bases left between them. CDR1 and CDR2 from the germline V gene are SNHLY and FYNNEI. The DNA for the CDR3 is TGTGCCAGCAGAGCACAGATAAACACTGAAGCTTTCTTT. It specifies CASRAQINTEAFF.

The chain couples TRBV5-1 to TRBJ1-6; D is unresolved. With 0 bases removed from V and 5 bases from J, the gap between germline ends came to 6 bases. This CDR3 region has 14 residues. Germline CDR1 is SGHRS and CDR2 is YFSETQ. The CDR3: CASSLDHNNSPLHF. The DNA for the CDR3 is TGCGCCAGCAGCTTGGACCACAATAATTCACCCCTCCACTTT.

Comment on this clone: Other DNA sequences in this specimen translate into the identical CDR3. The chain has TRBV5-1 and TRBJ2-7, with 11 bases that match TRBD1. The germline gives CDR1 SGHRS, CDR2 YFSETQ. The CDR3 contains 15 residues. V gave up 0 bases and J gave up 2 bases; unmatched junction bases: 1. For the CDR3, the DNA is TGCGCCAGCAGCTTGGGGGGACAGGGGGCCTACGAGCAGTACTTC. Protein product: CASSLGGQGAYEQYF.

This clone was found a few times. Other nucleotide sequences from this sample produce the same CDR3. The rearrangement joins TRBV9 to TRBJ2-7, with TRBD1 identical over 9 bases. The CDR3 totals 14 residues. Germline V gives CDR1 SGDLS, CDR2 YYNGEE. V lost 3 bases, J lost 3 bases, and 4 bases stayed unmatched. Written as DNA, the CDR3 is TGTGCCAGCAGCGCGGGACAGGGAGTCTACGAGCAGTACTTC. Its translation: CASSAGQGVYEQYF.

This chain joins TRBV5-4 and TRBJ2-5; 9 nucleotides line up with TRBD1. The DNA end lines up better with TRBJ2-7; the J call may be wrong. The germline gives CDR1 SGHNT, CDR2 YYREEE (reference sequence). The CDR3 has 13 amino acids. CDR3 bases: TGTGCCAGCAGCCCGGACAGGGGAGGCGAGCAGTACTTC. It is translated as CASSPDRGGEQYF.

The CDR3 region is CASRAGGRGGYTF. CDR3 sequence (DNA): TGTGCCAGCAGGGCAGGGGGGCGAGGAGGCTACACCTTC. V gene TRBV27 combines with J gene TRBJ1-2; 7 nucleotides agree with TRBD1. The length of the CDR3 is 13 residues. Germline V gives CDR1 MNHEY, CDR2 SMNVEV (reference sequence). V lost 6 bases to trimming and J lost 8 bases; unmatched junction nucleotides: 9.

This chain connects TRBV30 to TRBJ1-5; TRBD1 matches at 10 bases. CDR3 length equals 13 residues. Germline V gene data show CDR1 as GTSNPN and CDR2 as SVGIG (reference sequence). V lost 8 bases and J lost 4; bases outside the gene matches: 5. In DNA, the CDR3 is TGTGCCAGCCGGGGACAGGGGAATCAGCCCCAGCATTTT. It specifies CASRGQGNQPQHF. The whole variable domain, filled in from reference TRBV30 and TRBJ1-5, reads SQTIHQWPATLVQPVGSPLSLECTVEGTSNPNLYWYRQAAGRGLQLLFYSVGIGQISSEVPQNLSASRPQDRQFILSSKKLLLSDSGFYLCASRGQGNQPQHFGDGTRLSIL.

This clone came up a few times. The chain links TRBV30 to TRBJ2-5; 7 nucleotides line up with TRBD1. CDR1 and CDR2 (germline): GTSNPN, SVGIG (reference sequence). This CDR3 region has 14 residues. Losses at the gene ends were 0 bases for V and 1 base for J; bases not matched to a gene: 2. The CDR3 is CAWSVGTAQETQYF. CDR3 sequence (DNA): TGTGCCTGGAGTGTAGGGACAGCCCAAGAGACCCAGTACTTC.

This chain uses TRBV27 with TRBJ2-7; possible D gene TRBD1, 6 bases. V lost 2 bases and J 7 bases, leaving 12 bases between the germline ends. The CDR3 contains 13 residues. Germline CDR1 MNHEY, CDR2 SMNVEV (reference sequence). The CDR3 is CASSLNWQGEQYF. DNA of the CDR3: TGTGCCAGCAGTTTAAACTGGCAGGGGGAGCAGTACTTC.

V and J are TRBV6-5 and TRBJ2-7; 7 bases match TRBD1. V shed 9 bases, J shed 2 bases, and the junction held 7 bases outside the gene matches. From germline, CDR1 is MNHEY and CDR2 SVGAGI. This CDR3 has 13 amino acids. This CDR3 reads CASRTTGTYEQYF. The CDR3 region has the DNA TGTGCCAGTAGAACGACAGGGACCTACGAGCAGTACTTC.

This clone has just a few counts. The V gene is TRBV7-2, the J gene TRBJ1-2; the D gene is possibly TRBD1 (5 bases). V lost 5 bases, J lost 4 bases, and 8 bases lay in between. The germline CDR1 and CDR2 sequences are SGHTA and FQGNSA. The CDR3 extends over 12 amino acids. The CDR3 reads CASSADSYGYTF. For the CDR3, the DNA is TGTGCCAGCAGCGCAGACAGCTATGGCTACACCTTC.

In nucleotides, the CDR3 is TGTGCCAGTAGTCCAAAGCGGGCACTCGAACATGAGCAGTTCTTC. This sequence encodes CASSPKRALEHEQFF. The V call is TRBV19, the J call TRBJ2-1, with D perhaps TRBD2 (6 bases). Germline loops: CDR1 LNHDA, CDR2 SQIVND (reference sequence). V lost 5 bases to trimming and J lost 8 bases, with 19 bases between them. This CDR3 is built from 15 residues.

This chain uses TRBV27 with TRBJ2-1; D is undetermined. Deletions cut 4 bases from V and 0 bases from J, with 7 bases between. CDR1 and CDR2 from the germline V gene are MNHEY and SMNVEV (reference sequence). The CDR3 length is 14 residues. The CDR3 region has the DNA TGTGCCAGCAGTTGGCGGAGCTCCTACAATGAGCAGTTCTTC. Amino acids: CASSWRSSYNEQFF.

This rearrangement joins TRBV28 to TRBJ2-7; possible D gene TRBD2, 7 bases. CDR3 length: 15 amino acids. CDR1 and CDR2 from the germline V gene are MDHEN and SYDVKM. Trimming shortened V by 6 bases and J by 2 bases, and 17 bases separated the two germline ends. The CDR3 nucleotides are TGTGCCAGCAGCCGCTTTCCGGGGGGCGCCTACGAGCAGTACTTC. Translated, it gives CASSRFPGGAYEQYF.

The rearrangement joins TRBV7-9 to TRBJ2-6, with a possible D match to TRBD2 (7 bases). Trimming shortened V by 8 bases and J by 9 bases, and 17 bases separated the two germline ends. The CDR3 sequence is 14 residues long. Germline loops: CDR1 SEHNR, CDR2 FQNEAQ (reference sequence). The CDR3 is CASGRGALVNVLTF. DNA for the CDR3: TGTGCCAGCGGACGGGGGGCTCTTGTCAACGTCCTGACTTTC.

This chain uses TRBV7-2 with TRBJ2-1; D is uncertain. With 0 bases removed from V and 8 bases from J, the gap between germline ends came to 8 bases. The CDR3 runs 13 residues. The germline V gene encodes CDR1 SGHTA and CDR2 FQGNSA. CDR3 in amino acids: CASSLAHRDEQFF. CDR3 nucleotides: TGTGCCAGCAGCTTAGCCCACCGGGATGAGCAGTTCTTC.

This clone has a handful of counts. CDR3 sequence: CASSVWGSGSYEQYF. CDR3 sequence (DNA): TGTGCCAGCAGCGTATGGGGTAGCGGCTCCTACGAGCAGTACTTC. The V and J genes are TRBV9 and TRBJ2-7; D might be TRBD2 (6 bases). Trimming removed 1 base at V and 0 bases at J, with 11 bases between. The CDR3 contains 15 residues. Germline V gene data show CDR1 as SGDLS and CDR2 as YYNGEE.

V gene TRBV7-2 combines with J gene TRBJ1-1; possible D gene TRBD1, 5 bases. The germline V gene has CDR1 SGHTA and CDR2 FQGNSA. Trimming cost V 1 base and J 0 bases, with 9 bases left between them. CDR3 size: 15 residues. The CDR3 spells CASSLVGGMNTEAFF. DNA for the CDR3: TGTGCCAGCAGCTTAGTTGGGGGGATGAACACTGAAGCTTTCTTT.

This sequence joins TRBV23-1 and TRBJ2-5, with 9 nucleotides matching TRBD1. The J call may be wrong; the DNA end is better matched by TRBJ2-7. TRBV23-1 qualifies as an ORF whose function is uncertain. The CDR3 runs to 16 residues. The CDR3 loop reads CASSQDRDREDNEQYF. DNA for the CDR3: TGCGCCAGCAGTCAAGACAGGGACAGGGAGGACAACGAGCAGTACTTC.

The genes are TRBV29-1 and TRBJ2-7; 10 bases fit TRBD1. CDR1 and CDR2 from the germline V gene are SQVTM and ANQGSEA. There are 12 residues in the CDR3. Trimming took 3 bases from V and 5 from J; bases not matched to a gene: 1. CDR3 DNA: TGCAGCGTTGAGACAGGGGGCGACGAGCAGTACTTC. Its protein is CSVETGGDEQYF.

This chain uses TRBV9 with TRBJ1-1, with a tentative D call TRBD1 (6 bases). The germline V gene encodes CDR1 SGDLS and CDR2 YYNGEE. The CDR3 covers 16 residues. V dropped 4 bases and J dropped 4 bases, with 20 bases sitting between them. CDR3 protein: CASSPHGGAQVTEAFF. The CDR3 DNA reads TGTGCCAGCAGCCCCCACGGGGGGGCACAGGTCACTGAAGCTTTCTTT.